This passage covers 27 T cell receptor beta chains from one sample sequenced in a study of T cell repertoires in cytomegalovirus infection. TCRdb itself ran the reads through MiXCR, one entry per CDR3 protein. In the table there are a few hundred thousand distinct CDR3 sequences, around 13% of which are singletons. What was sequenced was PBMCs. Source of these receptors: a human donor in good health (CMV status not recorded). Some clones in this sample may be carry-over from other donors' samples.

This clonotype has a count of ten or more. V usage is TRBV5-1 and J usage is TRBJ1-4; possible D gene TRBD1, 5 bases. The CDR3 has 14 residues. Germline V gene sequence: CDR1 SGHRS, CDR2 YFSETQ. V was cut by 3 bases and J by 6 bases, with 12 bases left in between. The chain's CDR3 is CASSSGTDYEKLFF. CDR3 nucleotide sequence: TGCGCCAGCAGCTCCGGGACGGATTATGAAAAACTGTTTTTT.

This clonotype turned up a few times. The chain is built from TRBV4-1 and TRBJ2-2; 7 bases line up with TRBD1. V dropped 3 bases and J dropped 5; count of bases not matched to a gene: 6. Germline CDR1 and CDR2: MGHRA and YSYEKL. The CDR3 is 15 amino acids. CDR3 residues: CASSHDTGATGELFF. CDR3 sequence (DNA): TGCGCCAGCAGCCATGATACAGGGGCAACCGGGGAGCTGTTTTTT.

This clonotype has only a few counts. This chain joins TRBV18 and TRBJ2-6; TRBD1 is a possible D gene (6 bases). V lost 6 bases, J lost 4 bases, and 19 bases lay in between. Germline lookup yields CDR1 KGHSH and CDR2 LQKENI. The CDR3 has 17 residues. CDR3 sequence reads: CASSHALTGSGANVLTF. In DNA, the CDR3 is TGTGCCAGCTCGCACGCCCTAACAGGGTCGGGGGCCAACGTCCTGACTTTC.

This clonotype was counted between two and nine times. The chain recombines TRBV7-9 with TRBJ2-7, with 9 positions matching TRBD2. The J segment lost 1 base and the V segment lost 5 bases, leaving 9 bases of the junction unmatched. The germline V gene has CDR1 SEHNR and CDR2 FQNEAQ (reference sequence). The CDR3 is 16 residues long. DNA for the CDR3: TGTGCCAGCAGCACAGCGACTAGCGGACGTTCCTACGAGCAGTACTTC. Its translation: CASSTATSGRSYEQYF. The variable domain in full, with the rest retrieved from reference TRBV7-9 and TRBJ2-7, is DTGVSQNPRHKITKRGQNVTFRCDPISEHNRLYWYRQTLGQGPEFLTYFQNEAQLEKSRLLSDRFSAERPKGSFSTLEIQRTEQGDSAMYLCASSTATSGRSYEQYFGPGTRLTVT.

This clonotype was seen repeatedly, ten times or more. The chain joins TRBV11-2 to TRBJ2-7, with D perhaps TRBD2 (6 bases). V gave up 1 base and J gave up 5 bases, with 15 bases separating them. The CDR3 is 15 amino acids. The germline V gene encodes CDR1 SGHAT and CDR2 FQNNGV. The CDR3 loop reads CASSLVLASPNEQYF. The CDR3 DNA reads as TGTGCCAGCAGCTTAGTGCTAGCGTCTCCTAACGAGCAGTACTTC. Variable domain in full (rest from reference TRBV11-2 and TRBJ2-7): EAGVAQSPRYKIIEKRQSVAFWCNPISGHATLYWYQQILGQGPKLLIQFQNNGVVDDSQLPKDRFSAERLKGVDSTLKIQPAKLEDSAVYLCASSLVLASPNEQYFGPGTRLTVT.

This clonotype was counted a few times. J is TRBJ2-5 and V is TRBV28, with D possibly matching TRBD1 (5 bases). The V and J ends lost 1 base and 10 bases respectively, with 7 bases between them. Germline V gene sequence: CDR1 MDHEN, CDR2 SYDVKM. This CDR3 contains 11 residues. CDR3 sequence (DNA): TGTGCCAGCAGTTTATTAGGGGACCAGTACTTC. It translates to CASSLLGDQYF.

This clonotype was picked up many times. The rearrangement joins TRBV7-8 to TRBJ1-1; D possibly corresponds to TRBD1 (5 bases). Trimming removed 1 base from V and 0 bases from J, with 9 bases in between. Germline-derived CDR1 and CDR2 are SGHVS and FQNEAQ. The CDR3 has 15 amino acids. The CDR3 DNA reads TGTGCCAGCAGCTTAGTGGGGACTGTGAACACTGAAGCTTTCTTT. Its translation: CASSLVGTVNTEAFF.

This clonotype was picked up many times. The chain uses TRBV19 and TRBJ2-7, with 10 bases fitting TRBD2. With 5 bases clipped from V and 3 bases from J, the junction kept 10 bases outside the gene matches. Germline V lookup: CDR1 LNHDA, CDR2 SQIVND (reference sequence). The CDR3 has 16 residues. CDR3 loop: CASSPHGLAAVYEQYF. CDR3 DNA sequence: TGTGCCAGTAGTCCGCACGGACTAGCGGCCGTCTACGAGCAGTACTTC.

Only one count was recorded for this clonotype. V and J are TRBV20-1 and TRBJ2-6; possible D gene TRBD2, 5 bases. Between the trimmed V and J ends, which lost 6 bases and 0 bases, there was a span of 12 bases. Germline V gives CDR1 DFQATT, CDR2 SNEGSKA (reference sequence). The CDR3 consists of 15 residues. The CDR3 loop reads CSAVSRGSGANVLTF. The CDR3 nucleotides read TGCAGTGCAGTTTCCCGGGGCTCTGGGGCCAACGTCCTGACTTTC.

A note on this clonotype: Being one base from a much bigger clone, this may be a read error. The chain employs TRBV20-1 and TRBJ2-3; D is unresolved. From germline, CDR1 is DFQATT and CDR2 SNEGSKA (reference sequence). CDR3 length: 12 residues. The CDR3 nucleotides read TGCAGTGCGATAGAGAACACAGATTCGCAGTATTTT. Translating it yields CSAIENTDSQYF.

There are a few counts of this clonotype. The V gene is TRBV10-3, the J gene TRBJ2-1; TRBD1 matches 8 bases. The CDR3 contains 15 residues. CDR1 and CDR2 (germline): ENHRY, SYGVKD. V dropped 6 bases and J dropped 2; count of bases not matched to a gene: 6. CDR3 loop: CAIRQTGEPYNEQFF. CDR3 in DNA: TGTGCCATCAGGCAGACAGGGGAACCCTACAATGAGCAGTTCTTC.

This chain uses TRBV5-8 with TRBJ1-5; 8 bases align to TRBD1. J was trimmed by 2 bases and V by 5 bases; bases with no gene match: 6. This CDR3 is 15 amino acids long. From germline, CDR1 is SGHTS and CDR2 YDEGEE. The CDR3 protein is CASRYPGGRNQPQHF. CDR3 DNA: TGTGCCAGCAGGTACCCAGGGGGCCGCAATCAGCCCCAGCATTTT. The full variable domain, in which reference TRBV5-8 and TRBJ1-5 provide the parts outside the CDR3, is EAGVTQSPTHLIKTRGQQATLRCSPISGHTSVYWYQQALGLGLQFLLWYDEGEERNRGNFPPRFSGRQFPNYSSELNVNALELEDSALYLCASRYPGGRNQPQHFGDGTRLSIL.

This clonotype has at least ten counts. The chain uses TRBV29-1 and TRBJ2-1; D is unclear. Germline CDR1 reads SQVTM; CDR2 reads ANQGSEA. The ends were cut back, 1 base at V and 7 bases at J, with 14 bases in the middle. The CDR3 runs to 14 residues. CDR3 loop: CSVEGIDTLNEQFF. CDR3 sequence (DNA): TGCAGCGTTGAAGGAATTGACACCCTAAATGAGCAGTTCTTC.

The rearrangement links TRBV5-1 to TRBJ1-1; no firm D call. Trimming pared 2 bases from V and 4 bases from J, leaving 12 bases between. Germline CDR1 reads SGHRS; CDR2 reads YFSETQ. The length of the CDR3 is 14 residues. The CDR3 is CASSLYGSGTEAFF. The CDR3 DNA is TGCGCCAGCAGCTTATATGGAAGTGGCACTGAAGCTTTCTTT.

This clonotype has ten or more counts. The chain recombines TRBV12-3 or TRBV12-4 with TRBJ1-5; 9 nucleotides agree with TRBD1. With V trimmed by 7 bases and J by 6 bases, 10 bases remained unmatched. The CDR3 is made up of 15 amino acids. DNA for the CDR3: TGTGCCAGCACTCAACAGGGGGCGAAAGGTCAGCCCCAGCATTTT. It yields the protein CASTQQGAKGQPQHF.

This chain connects TRBV28 to TRBJ1-3; the D is unclear. V lost 5 bases and J 0 bases, leaving 8 bases between the germline ends. The germline gives CDR1 MDHEN, CDR2 SYDVKM. The CDR3 consists of 14 residues. The CDR3 protein is CASSTRNSGNTIYF. In nucleotides, the CDR3 is TGTGCCAGCAGTACCAGGAACTCTGGAAACACCATATATTTT.

This clonotype was counted a few times. V is TRBV11-1 and J is TRBJ2-1; either TRBD1 or TRBD2 may fit D (5 bases each). From germline, CDR1 is SGHAT and CDR2 FQDESV (reference sequence). This CDR3 contains 13 residues. Trimming removed 4 bases at V and 2 bases at J, with 6 bases between. The CDR3 protein is CASSSGPYNEQFF. DNA for the CDR3: TGTGCCAGCAGCTCGGGACCCTACAATGAGCAGTTCTTC.

The table lists this clonotype with many counts. This rearrangement joins TRBV7-2 to TRBJ1-2; 7 nucleotides agree with TRBD1. Germline loops: CDR1 SGHTA, CDR2 FQGNSA. CDR3 length: 14 residues. V lost 5 bases and J lost 8; bases outside the gene matches: 11. The CDR3 region has the DNA TGTGCCAGCAGCAATAAGGGACAGCCAGGCGGCTACACCTTC. This sequence encodes CASSNKGQPGGYTF.

J is TRBJ1-1 and V is TRBV7-9; D not certain. This CDR3 has 13 amino acids. CDR1 is SEHNR, CDR2 FQNEAQ, per germline (reference sequence). The V end was cut by 3 bases, the J end by 0 bases, with 5 bases between. Here the CDR3 reads CASSFALNTEAFF. As DNA, the CDR3 is TGTGCCAGCAGCTTTGCCTTGAACACTGAAGCTTTCTTT.

This clonotype has a handful of counts. The CDR3 region is CASSRAGVGEQYF. The CDR3 DNA follows: TGTGCCAGCAGTAGGGCGGGAGTAGGCGAGCAGTACTTC. The chain is built from TRBV27 and TRBJ2-7; 7 positions match TRBD2. This CDR3 is built from 13 residues. CDR1 and CDR2 from the germline V gene are MNHEY and SMNVEV (reference sequence). Trimming took 5 bases from V and 6 from J; bases not matched to a gene: 7.

This clonotype has a handful of counts. V is TRBV4-3 and J is TRBJ2-1; D unresolved. The CDR3 length is 16 residues. V lost 1 base to trimming and J lost 2 bases, with 12 bases between them. Germline CDR1 reads LGHNA; CDR2 reads YSLEER. This CDR3 reads CASSQGNFRPYNEQFF. As DNA, the CDR3 is TGCGCCAGCAGCCAAGGAAACTTCCGCCCCTACAATGAGCAGTTCTTC.

This clonotype was seen more than once but under ten times. The chain employs TRBV7-9 and TRBJ1-2; perhaps TRBD1 as D (6 bases). The germline V gene encodes CDR1 SEHNR and CDR2 FQNEAQ (reference sequence). Trimming left V 4 bases short and J 1 base short, with 13 bases between. The CDR3 loop spans 15 amino acids. The CDR3: CASSSTTRGNYGYTF. For the CDR3, the DNA is TGTGCCAGCAGCTCTACGACCAGGGGTAACTATGGCTACACCTTC.

This clonotype was recorded at least ten times. The chain joins TRBV29-1 to TRBJ2-7; TRBD2 agrees at 12 bases. Germline lookup yields CDR1 SQVTM and CDR2 ANQGSEA. This CDR3 contains 15 residues. Trimming took 0 bases from V and 6 from J; bases not matched to a gene: 6. CDR3 in DNA: TGCAGCGTTGAAGATCGACTAGCGGGAGTCGGCGAGCAGTACTTC. Translating gives CSVEDRLAGVGEQYF.

This chain links TRBV20-1 with TRBJ2-3; the D gene is possibly TRBD2 (7 bases). This CDR3 has 14 residues. The germline V gene encodes CDR1 DFQATT and CDR2 SNEGSKA (reference sequence). V dropped 4 bases and J dropped 4 bases, with 15 bases sitting between them. The CDR3 DNA reads TGCAGTGCTACGAGGGGGGGGGAGGCAGATACGCAGTATTTT. Translating gives CSATRGGEADTQYF.

This clonotype was seen at least ten times. V gene TRBV7-2 combines with J gene TRBJ2-7; 7 nucleotides agree with TRBD2. V was clipped by 5 bases and J by 2 bases; unmatched bases: 6. This CDR3 contains 14 residues. Looked up from germline, CDR1 is SGHTA and CDR2 is FQGNSA. The CDR3 nucleotides read TGTGCCAGCAGCCCTAGGGCGGGAGCCTACGAGCAGTACTTC. Amino acids: CASSPRAGAYEQYF.

CDR3 region: CASSTRTATLWETQYF. CDR3 coding DNA: TGTGCCAGCAGTACGCGGACCGCGACCCTCTGGGAGACCCAGTACTTC. The chain couples TRBV28 to TRBJ2-5; no clear D. Looked up from germline, CDR1 is MDHEN and CDR2 is SYDVKM. Trimming shortened V by 5 bases and J by 5 bases, and 21 bases separated the two germline ends. The CDR3 contains 16 residues.

Ten or more counts support this clonotype. The chain is built from TRBV7-9 and TRBJ1-2; D is perhaps TRBD1 (6 bases). V was cut by 5 bases and J by 3 bases, with 22 bases left in between. Germline V gene data show CDR1 as SEHNR and CDR2 as FQNEAQ (reference sequence). CDR3 length: 17 residues. CDR3 coding DNA: TGTGCCAGCAGCCTACGTCAGGTGTGGGGGGCTCACTATGGCTACACCTTC. It yields the protein CASSLRQVWGAHYGYTF.